Listed below are T cell receptor beta chains from one sample, sequenced in a study of memory CD4+ T cells and cytomegalovirus serostatus. TCRdb's table, derived via immunoSEQ multiplex PCR, lists solely in-frame clones and lacks some. The sample holds approximately 26,000 clones, around 75% seen once. Material for sequencing was memory CD4+ T cells from blood. All receptors come from an adult in good health and CMV-seronegative. Each CDR3 is given with its conserved first and last residue. D genes are given only for firm matches. A row's size may be missing; if present it is once, few, many or a size class.

TRBJ2-3	-	TRBD2	TRBV5-8	CASSLGTSGASDTQYF	TGTGCCAGCAGCTTGGGGACTAGCGGGGCTTCAGATACGCAGTATTTT
TRBJ1-5	-	-	TRBV6-1	CASRAGTPNQPQHF	TGTGCCAGCAGGGCCGGGACACCGAATCAGCCCCAGCATTTT
TRBJ1-4	few	-	TRBV10-2	CASSESIAEKLFF	TGCGCCAGCAGTGAGTCGATTGCTGAAAAACTGTTTTTT
TRBJ2-1	-	TRBD2	TRBV11-3	CASSRQRGGYNEQFF	TGTGCCAGCAGCCGCCAGCGGGGGGGATACAATGAGCAGTTCTTC
TRBJ1-5	-	TRBD1	TRBV7-9	CASSSWTGLDGNQPQHF	TGTGCCAGCAGCTCCTGGACAGGGCTGGACGGCAATCAGCCCCAGCATTTT
TRBJ1-5	-	-	TRBV18	CASSQTDGNQPQHF	TGTGCCAGCTCACAAACCGACGGAAATCAGCCCCAGCATTTT
TRBJ2-3	-	-	TRBV4-3	CASSQVGTGGTDTQYF	TGCGCCAGCAGCCAAGTCGGGACTGGAGGCACAGATACGCAGTATTTT
TRBJ2-3	few	-	TRBV30	CAWSVGGDTQYF	TGTGCCTGGAGTGTGGGTGGAGATACGCAGTATTTT
TRBJ1-6	-	TRBD1	TRBV28	CASSSGQGRNSPLHF	TGTGCCAGCAGCTCCGGACAGGGGCGTAATTCACCCCTCCACTTT
TRBJ1-2	-	TRBD1	TRBV5-1	CASSPGPGQNYGYTF	TGCGCCAGCAGCCCGGGACCGGGACAGAACTATGGCTACACCTTC
TRBJ1-5	-	-	TRBV7-8	CASSPYRVSSNQPQHF	TGTGCCAGCAGCCCTTACAGGGTCTCAAGCAATCAGCCCCAGCATTTT
TRBJ2-1	-	-	TRBV28	CASSLSSFRNEQFF	TGTGCCAGCAGTTTATCGTCCTTTCGCAATGAGCAGTTCTTC
TRBJ2-3	-	TRBD2	TRBV5-1	CASSLGLAGGRDTQYF	TGCGCCAGCAGCTTGGGATTAGCGGGGGGGAGAGATACGCAGTATTTT
TRBJ1-1	few	-	TRBV4-1	CASSQDGGSTEAFF	TGCGCCAGCAGCCAAGATGGAGGTAGCACTGAAGCTTTCTTT
TRBJ1-6	once	TRBD1	TRBV28	CATRQGNNSPLHF	TGTGCCACACGACAGGGAAATAATTCACCCCTCCACTTT
TRBJ1-4	few	-	TRBV29-1	CSVEVGEKLFF	TGCAGCGTTGAGGTGGGGGAAAAACTGTTTTTT
TRBJ2-7	-	TRBD1	TRBV28	CASSLGTGRSYEQYF	TGTGCCAGCAGTTTAGGGACAGGCAGATCCTACGAGCAGTACTTC
TRBJ1-2	-	TRBD1	TRBV13	CASSRRQGGFYGYTF	TGTGCCAGCAGCCGTAGACAGGGGGGCTTCTATGGCTACACCTTC